The 9 T cell receptor beta chains below all came from one sample that was sequenced in a study of blood T cell repertoires in COVID-19. TCRdb's copy holds only in-frame clones and misses some; the assay was immunoSEQ multiplex PCR. The table lists 200,000 to 250,000 clones, 80% to 85% of them singletons. The sample consisted of peripheral blood. These receptors came from a woman in her late teens or twenties with acute or convalescent COVID-19.

The V and J genes are TRBV3-1 (or the pseudogene TRBV3-2) and TRBJ2-7; no clear D gene. Germline-derived CDR1 and CDR2 are LGHDT and YNNKEL (reference sequence). The CDR3 extends over 14 amino acids. Trimming took off 1 base at V and 5 bases at J, with 12 bases between the two ends. DNA of the CDR3: TGTGCCAGCAGCCAAGCACAGTATGTCCACGAGCAGTACTTC. It yields the protein CASSQAQYVHEQYF.

The chain recombines TRBV18 with TRBJ2-4; 7 bases are shared with TRBD1. With 4 bases clipped from V and 6 bases from J, the junction kept 18 bases outside the gene matches. The germline CDR1 and CDR2 sequences are KGHSH and LQKENI. CDR3 size: 18 residues. The CDR3 loop is CASSQIPAVGQAGNIQYF. CDR3 nucleotide sequence: TGTGCCAGCTCACAAATACCCGCCGTAGGACAGGCGGGAAACATTCAGTACTTC.

The chain employs TRBV6-5 and TRBJ2-2; possible D gene TRBD2, 7 bases. Germline V gene lookup returns CDR1 MNHEY and CDR2 SVGAGI. V gave up 0 bases and J gave up 6 bases, with 14 bases separating them. The CDR3 has 16 amino acids. The CDR3 loop reads CASSYSTGGRAGELFF. CDR3 in DNA: TGTGCCAGCAGTTACTCGACGGGGGGCCGGGCCGGGGAGCTGTTTTTT.

The chain is built from TRBV29-1 and TRBJ1-1, with a tentative D call TRBD1 (6 bases). V was pared by 4 bases and J by 1 base, with 10 bases between. There are 13 residues in the CDR3. Germline CDR1 SQVTM, CDR2 ANQGSEA. The CDR3 sequence: CSVVRGANTEAFF. CDR3 in DNA: TGCAGCGTTGTGCGGGGGGCGAACACTGAAGCTTTCTTT.

The chain has TRBV14 and TRBJ2-3; TRBD2 matches at 15 bases. This CDR3 spans 18 amino acids. V shed 4 bases, J shed 2 bases, and the junction held 7 bases outside the gene matches. Germline-derived CDR1 and CDR2 are SGHDN and FVKESK. CDR3 DNA: TGTGCCAGCAGCCCCGGACTAGCGGGAGGGCTGTACACAGATACGCAGTATTTT. Amino acid sequence: CASSPGLAGGLYTDTQYF.

The chain employs TRBV6-4 and TRBJ2-5; the D is unclear. The germline V gene encodes CDR1 MRHNA and CDR2 SNTAGT. This CDR3 contains 14 residues. V was cut by 7 bases and J by 2 bases, with 14 bases left in between. This CDR3 reads CASTCVAYQETQYF. CDR3 nucleotides: TGTGCCAGCACTTGCGTAGCATATCAAGAGACCCAGTACTTC.

The chain links TRBV19 to TRBJ1-2; 9 bases align to TRBD1. The ends lost 9 bases at V and 0 bases at J; junction bases unmatched: 17. This CDR3 has 18 amino acids. In germline, CDR1 is LNHDA, CDR2 SQIVND (reference sequence). CDR3 amino acids: CASTMLGGTGPPNYGYTF. CDR3 sequence (DNA): TGTGCCAGCACCATGCTGGGGGGGACAGGGCCTCCTAACTATGGCTACACCTTC.

Comments on this clone: The junction does not match germline at one end; this may be a read error. The chain joins TRBV6-6 to TRBJ1-2, with 10 bases lining up with TRBD1. This CDR3 is built from 19 residues. Germline CDR1 MNHNY, CDR2 SVGAGI (reference sequence). CDR3 residues: CTSSPRTGGRREVNYGYTF. The CDR3 DNA reads as TGTACCAGCAGTCCTCGGACAGGGGGACGCCGGGAGGTTAACTATGGCTACACCTTC.

The rearrangement joins TRBV24-1 to TRBJ2-5; a possible D gene is TRBD2 (5 bases). CDR3 length equals 15 residues. The V end was cut by 4 bases, the J end by 3 bases, with 14 bases between. Per germline, CDR1 KGHDR and CDR2 SFDVKD. CDR3 sequence reads: CATSEGGLGKETQYF. The CDR3 nucleotides read TGTGCCACCAGTGAGGGCGGGCTAGGGAAAGAGACCCAGTACTTC.